One sample yielded the 11 T cell receptor beta chains listed below, sequenced in a study of T-cell reconstitution after alpha-beta-depleted transplantation in children. TCRbeta library construction was performed incorporating unique molecular identifiers. TCRdb called the PCR reads again in MiXCR, with one record for every CDR3 protein. This table has over 90,000 distinct CDR3 sequences, 4.5% to 7.5% appearing once. This specimen consisted of PBMCs, mostly from graft donor cells, obtained 60 days after TCRalphabeta/CD19-depleted stem cell transplant. These receptors all come from a female patient aged 2-15 years who had a stem cell transplant for Fanconi anemia, so the T cells may come from the graft donor.

This chain links TRBV5-1 with TRBJ1-2; no reliable D call. Trimming removed 0 bases at V and 0 bases at J, with 9 bases between. Germline-derived CDR1 and CDR2 are SGHRS and YFSETQ. The CDR3 extends over 15 amino acids. The CDR3 is CASSLVTSSNYGYTF. In nucleotides, the CDR3 is TGCGCCAGCAGCTTGGTTACCTCATCTAACTATGGCTACACCTTC.

This clonotype was recorded at least ten times. This chain uses TRBV20-1 with TRBJ1-2; D is perhaps TRBD1 (6 bases). V lost 7 bases, J lost 4 bases, and 22 bases lay in between. This CDR3 spans 15 amino acids. CDR1 and CDR2 from the germline V gene are DFQATT and SNEGSKA (reference sequence). CDR3 nucleotide sequence: TGCAGTGGCTCCCCGGTGGGGGGCCGGTCCTATGGCTACACCTTC. This codes for CSGSPVGGRSYGYTF.

The chain employs TRBV5-1 and TRBJ2-1; D remains ambiguous. Trimming pared 4 bases from V and 3 bases from J, leaving 17 bases between. The CDR3 extends over 16 amino acids. Germline loops: CDR1 SGHRS, CDR2 YFSETQ. This CDR3 is CASSVTLVSGYNEQFF. The CDR3 DNA sequence: TGCGCCAGCAGCGTCACCCTAGTCTCCGGCTACAATGAGCAGTTCTTC.

This clonotype was recorded many times. The chain carries TRBV29-1 and TRBJ2-7, with D possibly TRBD1 on 7 matching bases. Germline V CDR1 and CDR2: SQVTM, ANQGSEA. The CDR3 sequence is 14 residues long. The ends were cut back, 5 bases at V and 3 bases at J, with 17 bases in the middle. CDR3 loop: CSVPGPGGSYEQYF. The DNA of the CDR3 is TGCAGCGTTCCTGGACCAGGGGGGAGCTACGAGCAGTACTTC.

In this sample, this clonotype turned up a few times. Here the CDR3 DNA reads TGTGCCAGCAGCCTCTGGGACAGGGCAAATGAGCAGTTCTTC. Its protein product is CASSLWDRANEQFF. The V and J genes are TRBV11-3 and TRBJ2-1; TRBD1 matches at 9 bases. CDR1 is SGHNT, CDR2 YENEEA, per germline. Germline trimming cut 5 bases from V and 7 bases from J; bases unmatched to any gene: 6. This CDR3 contains 14 residues.

This clonotype came up many times. The rearrangement uses TRBV14 and TRBJ2-1; D gene ambiguous. V shed 0 bases and J shed 11 bases, with 11 bases lying between them. In germline, CDR1 is SGHDN, CDR2 FVKESK. The CDR3 runs 13 residues. The CDR3 spells CASSQDTENKQFF. DNA of the CDR3: TGTGCCAGCAGCCAAGATACAGAAAATAAGCAGTTCTTC. Drawing the rest from reference TRBV14 and TRBJ2-1, the complete variable domain is EAGVTQFPSHSVIEKGQTVTLRCDPISGHDNLYWYRRVMGKEIKFLLHFVKESKQDESGMPNNRFLAERTGGTYSTLKVQPAELEDSGVYFCASSQDTENKQFFGPGTRLTVL.

This clonotype was seen at least ten times. The V and J genes are TRBV7-6 and TRBJ2-5, with D hard to call. CDR1 is SGHVS, CDR2 FNYEAQ, per germline. The V end lost 5 bases, the J end lost 12 bases, and 13 bases lay between the germline ends. CDR3 length: 11 amino acids. The CDR3 coding sequence is TGTGCCAGCAGCAGAGACGAAAAAAAGTACTTC. It encodes CASSRDEKKYF. Based on the CDR3 plus reference TRBV7-6 and TRBJ2-5, the full variable domain is GAGVSQSPRYKVTKRGQDVALRCDPISGHVSLYWYRQALGQGPEFLTYFNYEAQQDKSGLPNDRFSAERPEGSISTLTIQRTEQRDSAMYRCASSRDEKKYFGPGTRLLVL.

The J gene is TRBJ1-4, the V gene TRBV5-8; 7 positions agree with TRBD1. The CDR3 length is 14 residues. Germline lookup yields CDR1 SGHTS and CDR2 YDEGEE. J lost 7 bases, V lost 0 bases, and 3 bases had no gene match. This chain's CDR3 is CASSLGTGLEKLFF. The CDR3, as DNA: TGTGCCAGCAGCTTGGGGACAGGCCTTGAAAAACTGTTTTTT. The variable domain in full, completed from reference TRBV5-8 and TRBJ1-4, reads EAGVTQSPTHLIKTRGQQATLRCSPISGHTSVYWYQQALGLGLQFLLWYDEGEERNRGNFPPRFSGRQFPNYSSELNVNALELEDSALYLCASSLGTGLEKLFFGSGTQLSVL.

At least ten counts were recorded for this clonotype. The chain employs TRBV2 and TRBJ2-7; tentative D call: TRBD2 (6 bases). Trimming stripped 0 bases from V and 4 bases from J, with 10 bases between. The CDR3 sequence is 14 residues long. Germline V gene sequence: CDR1 SNHLY, CDR2 FYNNEI. In DNA, the CDR3 is TGTGCCAGCAGTGAAGCGGGAGGCCATTACGAGCAGTACTTC. It translates to CASSEAGGHYEQYF. The entire variable domain, with the rest obtained from reference TRBV2 and TRBJ2-7, is as follows: EPEVTQTPSHQVTQMGQEVILRCVPISNHLYFYWYRQILGQKVEFLVSFYNNEISEKSEIFDDQFSVERPDGSNFTLKIRSTKLEDSAMYFCASSEAGGHYEQYFGPGTRLTVT.

This chain joins TRBV2 and TRBJ2-3, with 9 bases aligning to TRBD2. This CDR3 spans 15 amino acids. With V trimmed by 3 bases and J by 1 base, 2 bases remained unmatched. Germline V gene lookup returns CDR1 SNHLY and CDR2 FYNNEI. CDR3 DNA: TGTGCCAGCAGTGATGCGGGGGGGCGCACAGATACGCAGTATTTT. It is translated as CASSDAGGRTDTQYF.

This clonotype was recorded at least ten times. V usage is TRBV9 and J usage is TRBJ2-5; the match to TRBD1 covers 7 bases. The CDR3 consists of 15 residues. V lost 4 bases and J lost 1; bases outside the gene matches: 7. CDR1 is SGDLS and CDR2 is YYNGEE in the germline V gene. This CDR3 reads CASSPLTGIQETQYF. Written as DNA, the CDR3 is TGTGCCAGCAGCCCCCTGACAGGGATCCAAGAGACCCAGTACTTC. The full variable domain, completed using reference TRBV9 and TRBJ2-5, is DSGVTQTPKHLITATGQRVTLRCSPRSGDLSVYWYQQSLDQGLQFLIQYYNGEERAKGNILERFSAQQFPDLHSELNLSSLELGDSALYFCASSPLTGIQETQYFGPGTRLLVL.